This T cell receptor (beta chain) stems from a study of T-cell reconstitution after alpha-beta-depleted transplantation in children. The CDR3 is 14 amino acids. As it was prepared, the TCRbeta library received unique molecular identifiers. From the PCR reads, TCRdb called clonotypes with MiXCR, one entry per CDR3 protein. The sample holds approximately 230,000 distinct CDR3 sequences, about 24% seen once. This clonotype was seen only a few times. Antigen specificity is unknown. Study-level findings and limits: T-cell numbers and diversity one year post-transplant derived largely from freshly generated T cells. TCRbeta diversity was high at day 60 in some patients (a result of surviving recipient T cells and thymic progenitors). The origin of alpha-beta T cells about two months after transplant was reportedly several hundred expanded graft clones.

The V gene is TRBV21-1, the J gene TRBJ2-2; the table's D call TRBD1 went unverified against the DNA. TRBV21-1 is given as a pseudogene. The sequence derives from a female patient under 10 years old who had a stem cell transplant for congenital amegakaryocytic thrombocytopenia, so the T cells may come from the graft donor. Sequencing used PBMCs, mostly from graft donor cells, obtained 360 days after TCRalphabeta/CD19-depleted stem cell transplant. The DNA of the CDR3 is TGTGCCAGCAGCAAAGGAGGGGCGACCGGGGAGCTGTTTTTT. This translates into CASSKGGATGELFF.